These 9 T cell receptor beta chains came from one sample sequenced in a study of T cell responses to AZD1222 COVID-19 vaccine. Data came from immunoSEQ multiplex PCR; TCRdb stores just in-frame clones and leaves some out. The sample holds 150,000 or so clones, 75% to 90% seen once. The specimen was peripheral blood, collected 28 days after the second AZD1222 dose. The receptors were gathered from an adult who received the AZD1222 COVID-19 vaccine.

This chain's CDR3 is CASSYLETQYF. CDR3 bases: TGTGCCAGCAGTTACCTCGAGACCCAGTACTTC. This chain uses TRBV6-5 with TRBJ2-5; D gene uncertain. Trimming removed 2 bases from V and 5 bases from J, with 3 bases in between. From germline, CDR1 is MNHEY and CDR2 SVGAGI. The CDR3 runs 11 residues.

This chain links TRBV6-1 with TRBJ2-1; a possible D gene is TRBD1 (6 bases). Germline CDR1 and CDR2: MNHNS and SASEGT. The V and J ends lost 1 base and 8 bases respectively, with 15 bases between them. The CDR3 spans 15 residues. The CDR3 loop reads CASSEGGSRGYEQFF. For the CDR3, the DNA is TGTGCCAGCAGTGAAGGCGGTAGCAGGGGCTATGAGCAGTTCTTC.

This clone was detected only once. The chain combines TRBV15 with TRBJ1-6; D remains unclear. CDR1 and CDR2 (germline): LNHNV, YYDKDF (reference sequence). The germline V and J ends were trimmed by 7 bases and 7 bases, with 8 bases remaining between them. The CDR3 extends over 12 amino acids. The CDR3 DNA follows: TGTGCCACCAAGGGCGGGAATTCACCCCTCCACTTT. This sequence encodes CATKGGNSPLHF.

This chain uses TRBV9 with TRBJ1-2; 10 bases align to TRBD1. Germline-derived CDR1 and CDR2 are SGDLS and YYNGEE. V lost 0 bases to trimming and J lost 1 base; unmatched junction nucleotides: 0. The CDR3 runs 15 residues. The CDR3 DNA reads TGTGCCAGCAGCGTAGGGACAGGGGGTAACTATGGCTACACCTTC. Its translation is CASSVGTGGNYGYTF.

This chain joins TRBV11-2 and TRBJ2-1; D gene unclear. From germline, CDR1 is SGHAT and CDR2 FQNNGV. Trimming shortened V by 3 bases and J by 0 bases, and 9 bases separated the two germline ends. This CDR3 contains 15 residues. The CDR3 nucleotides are TGTGCCAGCAGCTTTGTAGCCGACTCCTACAATGAGCAGTTCTTC. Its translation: CASSFVADSYNEQFF.

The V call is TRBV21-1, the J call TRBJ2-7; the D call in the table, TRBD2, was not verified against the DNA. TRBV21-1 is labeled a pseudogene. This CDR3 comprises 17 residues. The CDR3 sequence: CASSTSRRAGREDEQYF. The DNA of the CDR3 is TGTGCCAGCAGCACTTCGAGACGTGCCGGGCGGGAGGACGAGCAGTACTTC.

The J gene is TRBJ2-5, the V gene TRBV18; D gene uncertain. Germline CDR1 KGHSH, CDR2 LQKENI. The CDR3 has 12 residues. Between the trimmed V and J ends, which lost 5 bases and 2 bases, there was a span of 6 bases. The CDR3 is CASSTLQETQYF. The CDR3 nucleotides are TGTGCCAGCTCAACCCTACAAGAGACCCAGTACTTC.

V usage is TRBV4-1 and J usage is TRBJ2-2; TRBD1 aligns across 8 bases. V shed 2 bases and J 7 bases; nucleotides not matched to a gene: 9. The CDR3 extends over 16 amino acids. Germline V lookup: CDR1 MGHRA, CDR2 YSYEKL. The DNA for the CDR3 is TGCGCCAGCAGCCAACAACCGGGACAGGACGGCGGGGAGCTGTTTTTT. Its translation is CASSQQPGQDGGELFF.

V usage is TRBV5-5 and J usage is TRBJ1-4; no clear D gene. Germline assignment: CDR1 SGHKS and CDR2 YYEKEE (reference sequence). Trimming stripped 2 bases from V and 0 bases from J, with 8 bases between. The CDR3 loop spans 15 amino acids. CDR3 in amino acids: CASSFPGTTNEKLFF. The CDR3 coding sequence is TGTGCCAGCAGCTTTCCGGGTACAACTAATGAAAAACTGTTTTTT.